Presented here are 28 T cell receptor beta chains from one specimen sequenced in a study of T cell responses to AZD1222 COVID-19 vaccine. Profiling relied on immunoSEQ multiplex PCR, and the TCRdb table lists in-frame clones only, not all of them. The data show approximately 67,000 clones, with 84% seen just once and 20% to 25% held by the top ten. Sequenced here: peripheral blood, sampled on day 0 of AZD1222 vaccination. Source of these receptors: an adult in good health.

J is TRBJ1-3 and V is TRBV2; D gene uncertain. The CDR3 covers 14 residues. CDR1 and CDR2 (germline): SNHLY, FYNNEI. V was trimmed by 8 bases and J by 2 bases, leaving 13 bases between them. The CDR3 region is CASGAGSAGNTIYF. In DNA, the CDR3 is TGTGCCAGCGGTGCGGGCTCGGCTGGAAACACCATATATTTT. Supplemented by reference TRBV2 and TRBJ1-3, the full variable domain reads EPEVTQTPSHQVTQMGQEVILRCVPISNHLYFYWYRQILGQKVEFLVSFYNNEISEKSEIFDDQFSVERPDGSNFTLKIRSTKLEDSAMYFCASGAGSAGNTIYFGEGSWLTVV.

By frequency in the sample, this clone is medium-sized. Mismatch with germline at one junction end may stem from a read error. The chain is built from TRBV19 and TRBJ1-2, with a tentative D call TRBD1 (6 bases). The germline V gene encodes CDR1 LNHDA and CDR2 SQIVND (reference sequence). The CDR3 is 12 residues long. Written as DNA, the CDR3 is TGTGCCAGTAGTATTCGGGGCCAGGGGCCTGACTTC. Translation gives CASSIRGQGPDF.

The chain uses TRBV7-2 and TRBJ1-4; 8 bases fit TRBD1. CDR1 is SGHTA, CDR2 FQGNSA, per germline. Trimming took 4 bases from V and 9 from J; bases not matched to a gene: 7. The CDR3 has 14 amino acids. The CDR3 region is CASSSLGTGKKLFF. CDR3 sequence (DNA): TGTGCCAGCAGCTCACTTGGGACAGGCAAAAAACTGTTTTTT.

This rearrangement joins TRBV7-8 to TRBJ1-1; no definite D call. CDR1 and CDR2 (germline): SGHVS, FQNEAQ. This CDR3 spans 15 amino acids. Trimming removed 7 bases from V and 2 bases from J, with 17 bases in between. CDR3 in DNA: TGTGCCAGCACGCTCCAACGACATACAAACACTGAAGCTTTCTTT. Translated, it gives CASTLQRHTNTEAFF. The variable domain in full, completed from reference TRBV7-8 and TRBJ1-1, reads GAGVSQSPRYKVAKRGQDVALRCDPISGHVSLFWYQQALGQGPEFLTYFQNEAQLDKSGLPSDRFFAERPEGSVSTLKIQRTQQEDSAVYLCASTLQRHTNTEAFFGQGTRLTVV.

The gene calls are TRBV6-5 and TRBJ2-3; the match to TRBD2 covers 9 bases. The germline gives CDR1 MNHEY, CDR2 SVGAGI. The trim removed 6 bases at V and 5 bases at J, leaving 9 bases unmatched. This CDR3 is built from 15 residues. CDR3 residues: CASRRLAGIEDTQYF. The CDR3 region has the DNA TGTGCCAGCAGACGGCTAGCGGGAATAGAAGATACGCAGTATTTT.

This clone was picked up a small number of times. V and J are TRBV9 and TRBJ2-3; 11 positions match TRBD1. The CDR3 length is 16 residues. The ends lost 4 bases at V and 4 bases at J; junction bases unmatched: 8. Per the germline V gene, CDR1 is SGDLS and CDR2 is YYNGEE. CDR3 sequence reads: CASSSQRGQGADTQYF. Written as DNA, the CDR3 is TGTGCCAGCAGCTCCCAGAGGGGACAGGGGGCAGATACGCAGTATTTT. Full variable domain (rest looked up from reference TRBV9 and TRBJ2-3): DSGVTQTPKHLITATGQRVTLRCSPRSGDLSVYWYQQSLDQGLQFLIQYYNGEERAKGNILERFSAQQFPDLHSELNLSSLELGDSALYFCASSSQRGQGADTQYFGPGTRLTVL.

V gene TRBV27 combines with J gene TRBJ2-1, with D perhaps TRBD1 (6 bases). CDR3 length equals 20 residues. Germline CDR1 reads MNHEY; CDR2 reads SMNVEV (reference sequence). Trimming stripped 0 bases from V and 4 bases from J, with 25 bases between. The CDR3 bases are TGTGCCAGCAGTTTATCTGAGGACAGACACCTCCAACCCGCTTACAATGAGCAGTTCTTC. Protein sequence: CASSLSEDRHLQPAYNEQFF.

The chain couples TRBV10-3 to TRBJ1-1; D unresolved. The CDR3 consists of 12 residues. Trimming removed 7 bases at V and 4 bases at J, with 10 bases between. Germline CDR1 ENHRY, CDR2 SYGVKD. In nucleotides, the CDR3 is TGTGCCATCAAGGAGGGTAGCACTGAAGCTTTCTTT. This translates into CAIKEGSTEAFF.

J is TRBJ2-1 and V is TRBV6-4; 11 bases align to TRBD2. V was clipped by 0 bases and J by 6 bases; unmatched bases: 4. The CDR3 contains 16 residues. Per germline, CDR1 MRHNA and CDR2 SNTAGT. This CDR3 reads CASSDSNSGGANEQFF. CDR3 DNA: TGTGCCAGCAGTGACTCGAATAGCGGGGGGGCCAATGAGCAGTTCTTC.

This clone was counted only a few times. The chain uses TRBV5-8 and TRBJ2-3, with 7 bases matching TRBD1. CDR3 size: 19 residues. J was trimmed by 2 bases and V by 2 bases; bases with no gene match: 17. Germline assignment: CDR1 SGHTS and CDR2 YDEGEE. The CDR3 nucleotides are TGTGCCAGCAGCTTTGGGACAGCCCCCAAGGTGCTCATCACAGATACGCAGTATTTT. Amino acid sequence: CASSFGTAPKVLITDTQYF.

This clone was seen a single time. This sequence joins TRBV29-1 and TRBJ1-5; D perhaps matches TRBD1 (5 bases). Trimming cost V 0 bases and J 5 bases, with 5 bases left between them. The length of the CDR3 is 12 residues. The V gene's germline CDR1 is SQVTM and CDR2 ANQGSEA. CDR3 region: CSVEEGDQPQHF. CDR3 in DNA: TGCAGCGTTGAAGAAGGGGATCAGCCCCAGCATTTT.

This chain links TRBV5-1 with TRBJ2-5; D may be TRBD1 (6 bases). Germline CDR1 SGHRS, CDR2 YFSETQ. V was clipped by 0 bases and J by 1 base, with 7 bases between them. The CDR3 is 14 residues long. The CDR3 DNA reads TGCGCCAGCAGCTTGGCAGGGGCCCAAGAGACCCAGTACTTC. Protein: CASSLAGAQETQYF. The full variable domain, its missing parts supplied by reference TRBV5-1 and TRBJ2-5, is KAGVTQTPRYLIKTRGQQVTLSCSPISGHRSVSWYQQTPGQGLQFLFEYFSETQRNKGNFPGRFSGRQFSNSRSEMNVSTLELGDSALYLCASSLAGAQETQYFGPGTRLLVL.

The chain carries TRBV2 and TRBJ2-7; D gene unclear. The CDR3 runs 15 residues. V lost 0 bases, J lost 5 bases, and 14 bases lay in between. The germline V gene has CDR1 SNHLY and CDR2 FYNNEI. The CDR3 nucleotides are TGTGCCAGCAGTGAAGCGGCAAAGGGCCACCACGAGCAGTACTTC. Its translation: CASSEAAKGHHEQYF.

The chain joins TRBV5-1 to TRBJ1-2; the D gene is possibly TRBD1 (6 bases). The germline V gene encodes CDR1 SGHRS and CDR2 YFSETQ. This CDR3 has 14 amino acids. V was pared by 1 base and J by 8 bases, with 15 bases between. In DNA, the CDR3 is TGCGCCAGCAGCTTGTTGGTGGCAGGGGAAGGCTACACCTTC. It codes for CASSLLVAGEGYTF. The full variable domain, its missing parts supplied by reference TRBV5-1 and TRBJ1-2, is KAGVTQTPRYLIKTRGQQVTLSCSPISGHRSVSWYQQTPGQGLQFLFEYFSETQRNKGNFPGRFSGRQFSNSRSEMNVSTLELGDSALYLCASSLLVAGEGYTFGSGTRLTVV.

The rearrangement uses TRBV28 and TRBJ2-1; 9 positions agree with TRBD1. The CDR3 runs 16 residues. J was trimmed by 10 bases and V by 2 bases; bases with no gene match: 12. Germline loops: CDR1 MDHEN, CDR2 SYDVKM. CDR3 protein: CASSLTGGQGHREQFF. The CDR3 DNA follows: TGTGCCAGCAGTTTAACGGGAGGACAGGGGCATAGGGAGCAGTTCTTC.

The chain recombines TRBV19 with TRBJ2-7; 7 positions match TRBD1. The junction had 4 bases not matched to a gene; V was cut back by 3 bases and J by 2 bases. The CDR3 consists of 14 residues. Looked up from germline, CDR1 is LNHDA and CDR2 is SQIVND (reference sequence). Here the CDR3 DNA reads TGTGCCAGTAGTATTTATGGGACAGCCTACGAGCAGTACTTC. Protein sequence: CASSIYGTAYEQYF.

The rearrangement uses TRBV7-7 and TRBJ2-5; 11 bases align to TRBD2. Germline V gene lookup returns CDR1 SSHAT and CDR2 FNYEAQ (reference sequence). Losses at the gene ends were 1 base for V and 2 bases for J; bases not matched to a gene: 6. This CDR3 spans 17 amino acids. The CDR3 spells CASSLGASGGLQETQYF. The CDR3 nucleotides are TGTGCCAGCAGCTTAGGTGCTAGCGGGGGGTTGCAAGAGACCCAGTACTTC.

This rearrangement joins TRBV6-2 or TRBV6-3 to TRBJ1-5, with D possibly TRBD1 on 6 matching bases. Germline V gene sequence: CDR1 MNHEY, CDR2 SVGEGT. Trimming took 6 bases from V and 4 from J, leaving 25 bases between them. This CDR3 is built from 18 residues. DNA of the CDR3: TGTGCCAGCAGCCCGATGAGGGGGGTTCGGGGAGAGAATCAGCCCCAGCATTTT. It encodes CASSPMRGVRGENQPQHF.

The gene calls are TRBV7-2 and TRBJ2-7; tentative D call: TRBD2 (5 bases). The CDR3 has 15 residues. Germline V gives CDR1 SGHTA, CDR2 FQGNSA. The V end was cut by 5 bases, the J end by 6 bases, with 20 bases between. The CDR3 nucleotides are TGTGCCAGCAGCCCACAACAGAGCGGACTCTCCGAGCAGTACTTC. Its translation: CASSPQQSGLSEQYF.

V and J are TRBV7-8 and TRBJ1-4, with D maybe TRBD1 (6 bases). Germline CDR1 is SGHVS and CDR2 is FQNEAQ. V was shortened by 4 bases and J by 3 bases, with 18 bases between the two germline ends. CDR3 length: 17 residues. The CDR3 here is CASSYLPHTGSNEKLFF. The CDR3, as DNA: TGTGCCAGCAGCTACCTCCCCCACACAGGGTCTAATGAAAAACTGTTTTTT.

The chain joins TRBV29-1 to TRBJ1-2, with TRBD1 matching over 12 bases. The J segment lost 6 bases and the V segment lost 8 bases, leaving 7 bases of the junction unmatched. Germline V gives CDR1 SQVTM, CDR2 ANQGSEA. This CDR3 spans 13 amino acids. CDR3 protein: CSIGTGGSNGYTF. The DNA of the CDR3 is TGCAGCATCGGGACAGGGGGCTCTAATGGCTACACCTTC.

The chain couples TRBV5-6 to TRBJ2-3; 11 nucleotides agree with TRBD2. Per the germline V gene, CDR1 is SGHDT and CDR2 is YYEEEE. The CDR3 length is 15 residues. V was clipped by 4 bases and J by 4 bases; unmatched bases: 5. CDR3 nucleotide sequence: TGTGCCAGCAGCGTCGGACTAGCGGGTTCAGATACGCAGTATTTT. Amino acids: CASSVGLAGSDTQYF.

This rearrangement joins TRBV6-2 or TRBV6-3 to TRBJ2-7; TRBD2 agrees at 11 bases. This CDR3 has 14 amino acids. Germline CDR1 MNHEY, CDR2 SVGEGT. J was trimmed by 6 bases and V by 5 bases; bases with no gene match: 6. For the CDR3, the DNA is TGTGCCAGCAGTAAACTAGCGGGAGCCCCCGAGCAGTACTTC. It encodes CASSKLAGAPEQYF.

The rearrangement links TRBV18 to TRBJ2-3; 10 nucleotides agree with TRBD2. This CDR3 region has 15 residues. V dropped 0 bases and J dropped 6; count of bases not matched to a gene: 3. CDR1 KGHSH and CDR2 LQKENI come from the germline V gene. CDR3 DNA sequence: TGTGCCAGCTCACCACCCTCTAGCGGGAGCGATACGCAGTATTTT. Its protein product is CASSPPSSGSDTQYF.

This clone was found once. The chain joins TRBV2 to TRBJ1-2, with D uncertain. The CDR3 covers 14 residues. Trimming pared 1 base from V and 8 bases from J, leaving 14 bases between. Germline CDR1 and CDR2: SNHLY and FYNNEI. This CDR3 reads CASSEETGIGGYTF. In DNA form, the CDR3 reads TGTGCCAGCAGTGAAGAGACCGGGATTGGAGGCTACACCTTC.

The chain uses TRBV11-1 and TRBJ2-3; 10 positions match TRBD2. The CDR3 sequence is 16 residues long. Germline V gene lookup returns CDR1 SGHAT and CDR2 FQDESV (reference sequence). V was clipped by 3 bases and J by 2 bases; unmatched bases: 5. CDR3 protein: CASSFGLAANTDTQYF. The CDR3 nucleotides are TGTGCCAGCAGCTTCGGACTAGCGGCAAACACAGATACGCAGTATTTT.

The chain employs TRBV28 and TRBJ1-1; D is perhaps TRBD1 (6 bases). This CDR3 has 13 amino acids. Germline V CDR1 and CDR2: MDHEN, SYDVKM. The germline V and J ends were trimmed by 3 bases and 4 bases, with 9 bases remaining between them. Written as DNA, the CDR3 is TGTGCCAGCAGTTTTTGGGGGCCCACTGAAGCTTTCTTT. Amino acid sequence: CASSFWGPTEAFF.

The count of this clone is one. The chain employs TRBV27 and TRBJ1-6, with D uncertain. Germline V gene lookup returns CDR1 MNHEY and CDR2 SMNVEV (reference sequence). The CDR3 length is 14 residues. The V and J ends lost 3 bases and 11 bases respectively, with 14 bases between them. The chain's CDR3 is CASSFSEPGAPLHF. In nucleotides, the CDR3 is TGTGCCAGCAGTTTTTCTGAACCCGGGGCACCCCTCCACTTT.